What follows are 19 T cell receptor beta chains derived from one specimen sequenced in a study of early T cells in non-severe SARS-CoV-2 infection. Using its own MiXCR run on the 5' RACE reads, TCRdb lists one record per CDR3 protein. The sample has around 80,000 distinct CDR3 sequences, approximately 13% seen once. The sample comprised whole blood. These receptors all come from an adult who was a healthcare worker with PCR-confirmed SARS-CoV-2 infection or an uninfected control (not recorded which).

This clonotype has at least ten counts. This rearrangement joins TRBV6-5 to TRBJ2-1, with D possibly being TRBD1 (6 bases). The CDR3 has 13 amino acids. V dropped 5 bases and J dropped 6 bases, with 11 bases sitting between them. Germline V gene data show CDR1 as MNHEY and CDR2 as SVGAGI. The CDR3 coding sequence is TGTGCCAGCAGTACTGGGACACCCAATGAGCAGTTCTTC. Amino acids: CASSTGTPNEQFF.

This clonotype was seen only a few times. The chain is built from TRBV5-1 and TRBJ2-7, with D possibly matching TRBD2 (6 bases). V lost 2 bases and J 2 bases, leaving 14 bases between the germline ends. Per the germline V gene, CDR1 is SGHRS and CDR2 is YFSETQ. The CDR3 covers 15 residues. Written as DNA, the CDR3 is TGCGCCAGCAGCTTAAACGGAGGGGAGCCCTACGAGCAGTACTTC. Residues: CASSLNGGEPYEQYF.

The sample holds one count of this clonotype. The rearrangement links TRBV2 to TRBJ2-1; D perhaps matches TRBD1 (5 bases). Trimming shortened V by 9 bases and J by 1 base, and 13 bases separated the two germline ends. CDR3 length: 14 amino acids. Germline V lookup: CDR1 SNHLY, CDR2 FYNNEI. The CDR3: CASLIGASYNEQFF. In DNA form, the CDR3 reads TGTGCCAGTCTGATTGGGGCTTCCTACAATGAGCAGTTCTTC.

This clonotype was seen ten or more times. The chain employs TRBV16 and TRBJ2-2, with a weak D call TRBD2 (5 bases). V dropped 5 bases and J dropped 7 bases, with 11 bases sitting between them. The germline V gene has CDR1 KGHSY and CDR2 FQNENV. The CDR3 has 13 residues. The DNA for the CDR3 is TGTGCCAGCAGCTTCCGCGGAGGCGGGGAGCTGTTTTTT. Translation: CASSFRGGGELFF.

This clonotype has only a few counts. The chain is built from TRBV20-1 and TRBJ2-5; 7 nucleotides align to TRBD1. CDR3 size: 14 residues. Germline CDR1 is DFQATT and CDR2 is SNEGSKA (reference sequence). Trimming at V came to 3 bases and at J to 4 bases, leaving 8 bases not matched to a gene. The CDR3 coding sequence is TGCAGTGCTAGCCGACAGGGATCGGGAGAGACCCAGTACTTC. Encoded protein: CSASRQGSGETQYF.

This clonotype was seen many times. The chain employs TRBV27 and TRBJ1-6; D unresolved. V was trimmed by 3 bases and J by 8 bases, leaving 14 bases between them. CDR3 length: 15 amino acids. Germline CDR1 MNHEY, CDR2 SMNVEV (reference sequence). The CDR3 region has the DNA TGTGCCAGCAGTTTTGGGGATGTGGGGTATTCACCCCTCCACTTT. It specifies CASSFGDVGYSPLHF.

This clonotype was detected ten times or more. The genes are TRBV13 and TRBJ1-1; the D gene is possibly TRBD1 (5 bases). Between the trimmed V and J ends, which lost 5 bases and 1 base, there was a span of 8 bases. The germline V gene encodes CDR1 PRHDT and CDR2 FYEKMQ (reference sequence). This CDR3 spans 13 amino acids. CDR3: CASSRGSNTEAFF. The CDR3 nucleotides read TGTGCCAGCAGCCGGGGGTCGAACACTGAAGCTTTCTTT.

This clonotype was seen repeatedly, ten times or more. The rearrangement joins TRBV4-1 to TRBJ2-1; 9 nucleotides match TRBD2. The CDR3 length is 16 residues. Germline trimming cut 2 bases from V and 4 bases from J; bases unmatched to any gene: 6. Looked up from germline, CDR1 is MGHRA and CDR2 is YSYEKL. The CDR3 reads CASSQTLAGSYNEQFF. CDR3 DNA: TGCGCCAGCAGCCAAACCCTAGCGGGAAGTTACAATGAGCAGTTCTTC.

The chain couples TRBV3-1 to TRBJ2-1; 7 bases match TRBD2. Trimming at V came to 5 bases and at J to 2 bases, leaving 12 bases not matched to a gene. Germline V gene lookup returns CDR1 LGHDT and CDR2 YNNKEL (reference sequence). There are 17 residues in the CDR3. This CDR3 is CASSNDKRGLTYNEQFF. DNA of the CDR3: TGTGCCAGCAGCAATGACAAGCGGGGCCTAACCTACAATGAGCAGTTCTTC.

This chain connects TRBV19 to TRBJ2-1, with D possibly matching TRBD1 (6 bases). V lost 9 bases and J 0 bases, leaving 12 bases between the germline ends. Germline-derived CDR1 and CDR2 are LNHDA and SQIVND (reference sequence). This CDR3 contains 14 residues. CDR3 in amino acids: CASGTGSSYNEQFF. The CDR3 coding sequence is TGTGCCAGCGGAACAGGGAGCTCCTACAATGAGCAGTTCTTC.

In this sample, this clonotype turned up a few times. The chain joins TRBV4-1 to TRBJ2-1; TRBD2 agrees at 11 bases. J gave up 5 bases and V 1 base, and 1 base lay outside the gene matches. The CDR3 extends over 15 amino acids. Per germline, CDR1 MGHRA and CDR2 YSYEKL. In DNA, the CDR3 is TGCGCCAGCAGCCAAGTAGCGGGGGGGCACAATGAGCAGTTCTTC. Translated, it gives CASSQVAGGHNEQFF.

This clonotype was detected only a few times. CDR3: CASSYSGGVAVNEQFF. DNA of the CDR3: TGTGCCAGCAGTTACTCGGGCGGGGTTGCCGTCAATGAGCAGTTCTTC. The chain has TRBV6-6 and TRBJ2-1, with TRBD2 as a possible D gene (6 bases). This CDR3 has 16 amino acids. CDR1 MNHNY and CDR2 SVGAGI come from the germline V gene (reference sequence). V was trimmed by 0 bases and J by 6 bases, leaving 15 bases between them.

In this sample, this clonotype turned up many times. V gene TRBV30 combines with J gene TRBJ2-7; 10 bases are shared with TRBD2. This CDR3 region has 13 residues. Germline values: CDR1 GTSNPN, CDR2 SVGIG (reference sequence). With 3 bases clipped from V and 2 bases from J, the junction kept 1 base outside the gene matches. CDR3 amino acids: CAWRLAGPYEQYF. CDR3 DNA sequence: TGTGCCTGGAGACTAGCGGGGCCCTACGAGCAGTACTTC.

This clonotype was counted at least ten times. The rearrangement links TRBV5-6 to TRBJ2-1; TRBD2 might be the D (6 bases). The germline CDR1 and CDR2 sequences are SGHDT and YYEEEE. With 0 bases removed from V and 8 bases from J, the gap between germline ends came to 12 bases. The CDR3 extends over 14 amino acids. CDR3 nucleotides: TGTGCCAGCAGCTTGGGACTAGAATTCCATGAGCAGTTCTTC. This gives the protein CASSLGLEFHEQFF.

The V and J genes are TRBV20-1 and TRBJ2-1; 12 bases are shared with TRBD2. This CDR3 contains 14 residues. Germline CDR1 DFQATT, CDR2 SNEGSKA (reference sequence). Trimming at V came to 6 bases and at J to 7 bases, leaving 7 bases not matched to a gene. In DNA, the CDR3 is TGCAGTGCGATTCTAGCGGGAGGGCAAAATGAGCAGTTCTTC. Encoded protein: CSAILAGGQNEQFF.

This clonotype was recorded a few times. The chain is built from TRBV5-1 and TRBJ2-3; 10 positions match TRBD2. CDR1 and CDR2 from the germline V gene are SGHRS and YFSETQ. Germline trimming cut 9 bases from V and 6 bases from J; bases unmatched to any gene: 13. CDR3 length: 15 amino acids. In DNA, the CDR3 is TGCGCCACCGCGATAGCGGGGGGCTACGGGGATACGCAGTATTTT. Amino acid sequence: CATAIAGGYGDTQYF.

This chain joins TRBV5-5 and TRBJ2-6; weak D call: TRBD1 (6 bases). The CDR3 is made up of 16 amino acids. Trimming pared 0 bases from V and 0 bases from J, leaving 7 bases between. Germline V lookup: CDR1 SGHKS, CDR2 YYEKEE (reference sequence). The CDR3 is CASSLDRVSGANVLTF. DNA of the CDR3: TGTGCCAGCAGCTTGGACAGGGTCTCTGGGGCCAACGTCCTGACTTTC.

This clonotype has a count of ten or more. CDR3 loop: CASLLNIGAGDTEAFF. CDR3 bases: TGTGCCAGCCTGTTAAATATCGGGGCCGGGGACACTGAAGCTTTCTTT. The chain uses TRBV28 and TRBJ1-1, with D possibly matching TRBD1 (5 bases). V lost 8 bases and J lost 3, with 22 bases in between. The CDR3 length is 16 residues. The germline V gene encodes CDR1 MDHEN and CDR2 SYDVKM.

This clonotype was observed many times. The chain has TRBV30 and TRBJ1-1; D is perhaps TRBD1 (5 bases). Trimming cost V 4 bases and J 0 bases, with 6 bases left between them. This CDR3 has 12 amino acids. In germline, CDR1 is GTSNPN, CDR2 SVGIG (reference sequence). CDR3 sequence (DNA): TGTGCCTGGACAGGGATGAACACTGAAGCTTTCTTT. Amino acids: CAWTGMNTEAFF.